This TCR beta chain was found in a study of T-cell reconstitution after alpha-beta-depleted transplantation in children. The sample holds many counts of this clonotype. Its matching antigen is unknown. Whole-study results and caveats: Surviving recipient T cells and thymic progenitors accounted for the high day-60 TCRbeta diversity observed in some patients. T-cell numbers and diversity, one year after transplant, stemmed largely from T cells that were newly produced. About two months after transplant, alpha-beta T cells reportedly came from several hundred expanded graft clones.

Construction of the TCRbeta library involved unique molecular identifiers. In TCRdb, the PCR reads were re-called with MiXCR into one record per CDR3 protein. The sample consists of fewer than 700,000 distinct CDR3 sequences, 10% to 15% of them appearing once. Sequencing used PBMCs, mostly from graft donor cells, obtained 360 days after TCRalphabeta/CD19-depleted stem cell transplant. This TCR was sampled from a male patient aged 10-17 years who had a stem cell transplant for acute myeloid leukemia, so the T cells may come from the graft donor.

CDR3: CASSLDGDSNQPQHF. The CDR3 DNA follows: TGCGCCAGCAGCTTGGACGGGGACAGCAATCAGCCCCAGCATTTT. V gene TRBV5-1 combines with J gene TRBJ1-5, with D maybe TRBD1 (5 bases). V shed 0 bases and J shed 1 base, with 8 bases lying between them. CDR1 and CDR2 (germline): SGHRS, YFSETQ. This CDR3 spans 15 amino acids.